These T cell receptor beta chains were read from a single sample in a study of blood T cell repertoires in COVID-19. TCRdb's copy holds only in-frame clones and misses some; the assay was immunoSEQ multiplex PCR. The table records over 45,000 clones, 60% to 80% of them present only once. The sequencing input was peripheral blood. The origin of the receptors is a human donor with active or convalescent COVID-19. The donor label of this sample is uncertain. CDR3s include the opening cysteine and the closing phenylalanine or tryptophan. D genes are given only for firm matches. Clone sizes are given selectively: once, few, many, or a class where the clone is expanded.

abundance,d_gene,v_gene,j_gene,CDR3aa,CDR3nt
NA,TRBD1,TRBV5-1,TRBJ2-7,CASSPMGTGSSYEQYF,TGCGCCAGCAGCCCAATGGGGACAGGTTCTTCCTACGAGCAGTACTTC
large,TRBD2,TRBV7-6,TRBJ2-7,CASSATGTAGTSGTYEQYF,TGTGCCAGCAGCGCAACCGGGACAGCCGGGACTAGCGGGACCTACGAGCAGTACTTC
once,NA,TRBV7-2,TRBJ2-3,CASSFMEDTQYF,TGTGCCAGCAGCTTCATGGAGGATACGCAGTATTTT
NA,TRBD2,TRBV27,TRBJ2-5,CASSTRLAGGPRGWETQYF,TGTGCCAGCAGTACCCGACTAGCGGGAGGGCCGAGGGGGTGGGAGACCCAGTACTTC
NA,NA,TRBV19,TRBJ1-5,CASSTVSGDQPQHF,TGTGCCAGTAGTACAGTATCAGGGGATCAGCCCCAGCATTTT
few,NA,TRBV5-1,TRBJ1-5,CASSPDSLNQPQHF,TGCGCCAGCAGCCCGGACAGCCTCAATCAGCCCCAGCATTTT
few,NA,TRBV7-2,TRBJ2-7,CATGWGGNEQYF,TGTGCCACCGGGTGGGGCGGGAACGAGCAGTACTTC
NA,TRBD1,TRBV19,TRBJ2-2,CASSRDRGQGTGELFF,TGTGCCAGTAGTCGGGACAGGGGGCAGGGCACCGGGGAGCTGTTTTTT
many,NA,TRBV11-3,TRBJ2-7,CASSYTYEQYF,TGTGCCAGCAGTTATACCTACGAGCAGTACTTC
NA,NA,TRBV7-6,TRBJ2-1,CASSLAGHNNEQFF,TGTGCCAGCAGCTTAGCGGGGCACAACAATGAGCAGTTCTTC
few,NA,TRBV7-7,TRBJ2-1,CASSLLLGEQFF,TGTGCCAGCAGCTTATTGCTCGGTGAGCAGTTCTTC
NA,TRBD1,TRBV9,TRBJ2-7,CASSEDRGHSYEQYF,TGTGCCAGCAGCGAGGACAGGGGGCACTCCTACGAGCAGTACTTC
NA,NA,TRBV4-1,TRBJ1-1,CASSQDPRRVAEAFF,TGCGCCAGCAGCCAAGATCCCCGCAGGGTGGCGGAAGCTTTCTTT
NA,NA,TRBV24-1,TRBJ2-2,CASEGGISTGELFF,TGTGCCAGCGAGGGGGGGATTAGCACCGGGGAGCTGTTTTTT
NA,NA,TRBV11-3,TRBJ1-1,CASSLQGNLDTEAFF,TGTGCCAGCAGCTTACAGGGTAACCTAGACACTGAAGCTTTCTTT
NA,NA,TRBV6-1,TRBJ2-3,CASSEGLGATDTQYF,TGTGCCAGCAGTGAGGGGTTAGGGGCCACAGATACGCAGTATTTT
NA,TRBD1,TRBV9,TRBJ2-7,CASSPRTGGSYEQYF,TGTGCCAGCAGCCCGAGGACAGGGGGCTCCTACGAGCAGTACTTC
NA,TRBD2,TRBV13,TRBJ2-3,CASSSPAGVFTDTQYF,TGTGCCAGCAGCTCCCCAGCGGGAGTGTTCACAGATACGCAGTATTTT
few,NA,TRBV3-1/TRBV3-2,TRBJ2-7,CASSPVPAWGAYEQYF,TGTGCCAGCAGCCCGGTCCCGGCGTGGGGGGCCTACGAGCAGTACTTC
NA,NA,TRBV7-9,TRBJ2-7,CASSLASRGYEQYF,TGTGCCAGCAGCTTAGCCTCACGAGGGTACGAGCAGTACTTC
NA,NA,TRBV11-2,TRBJ2-3,CASSLAGAPDTQYF,TGTGCCAGCAGCTTAGCAGGGGCCCCAGATACGCAGTATTTT
NA,NA,TRBV11-2,TRBJ1-2,CASSLFRQSQPYGYTF,TGTGCCAGCAGCTTATTTAGACAGTCTCAACCGTATGGCTACACCTTC
NA,NA,TRBV6-5,TRBJ2-1,CASSPGSSKSDEQFF,TGTGCCAGCAGTCCTGGCTCATCAAAAAGCGATGAGCAGTTCTTC
NA,NA,TRBV7-2,TRBJ2-5,CASSLRRSAQETQYF,TGTGCCAGCAGCTTAAGGCGGTCAGCCCAAGAGACCCAGTACTTC
NA,NA,TRBV3-1/TRBV3-2,TRBJ2-7,CASSQDIGGVSEQYF,TGTGCCAGCAGCCAAGATATAGGGGGAGTCAGCGAGCAGTACTTC
NA,TRBD1,TRBV13,TRBJ1-3,CASSFGQAGNTIYF,TGTGCCAGCAGCTTTGGACAGGCTGGAAACACCATATATTTT
NA,NA,TRBV10-3,TRBJ2-1,CATHRQGGEQFF,TGTGCCACCCACAGGCAGGGGGGTGAGCAGTTCTTC
NA,NA,TRBV5-6,TRBJ1-2,CASSFSRGYTF,TGTGCCAGCAGCTTTTCTCGGGGCTACACCTTC
once,TRBD2,TRBV9,TRBJ2-7,CASSVDLRENEQYF,TGTGCCAGCAGCGTAGATTTGCGGGAGAACGAGCAGTACTTC
NA,NA,TRBV30,TRBJ1-6,CAWNVRDNSPLHF,TGTGCCTGGAACGTGAGAGATAATTCACCCCTCCACTTT
NA,TRBD2,TRBV11-2,TRBJ2-1,CASSPGLAYNEQFF,TGTGCCAGCAGCCCGGGACTAGCGTACAATGAGCAGTTCTTC
few,TRBD1,TRBV6-5,TRBJ2-7,CATGQVPYEQYF,TGTGCCACCGGACAGGTACCCTACGAGCAGTACTTC
few,TRBD2,TRBV7-2,TRBJ2-7,CASSAASGHLYEQYF,TGTGCCAGCAGCGCCGCTAGCGGTCATCTCTACGAGCAGTACTTC
NA,TRBD2,TRBV11-2,TRBJ2-2,CASSLEGTITGELFF,TGTGCCAGCAGCTTAGAGGGGACTATTACCGGGGAGCTGTTTTTT
NA,NA,TRBV7-2,TRBJ2-5,CASTWGVQETQYF,TGTGCCAGCACGTGGGGGGTCCAAGAGACCCAGTACTTC
NA,NA,TRBV6-5,TRBJ2-2,CASRGRATGELFF,TGTGCCAGCAGAGGCAGGGCTACCGGGGAGCTGTTTTTT
NA,NA,TRBV18,TRBJ1-4,CASSKQGIAEKLFF,TGTGCCAGCTCAAAGCAGGGAATTGCGGAAAAACTGTTTTTT
NA,TRBD2,TRBV3-1/TRBV3-2,TRBJ2-7,CASSQGTSGRRTYEQYF,TGTGCCAGCAGCCAAGGGACTAGCGGGAGGAGGACCTACGAGCAGTACTTC
NA,TRBD1,TRBV5-1,TRBJ2-5,CASSPGQGRETQYF,TGCGCCAGCAGCCCGGGACAGGGACGAGAGACCCAGTACTTC
few,NA,TRBV3-1/TRBV3-2,TRBJ1-1,CASSPPLSRGNEAFF,TGTGCCAGCAGTCCCCCCCTAAGTCGGGGGAATGAAGCTTTCTTT
many,NA,TRBV6-4,TRBJ1-4,CASSDPAGVQGEKLFF,TGTGCCAGCAGTGACCCTGCAGGGGTCCAGGGTGAAAAACTGTTTTTT
NA,TRBD2,TRBV20-1,TRBJ2-1,CRVNSGHEQFF,TGCAGGGTTAATAGCGGGCACGAGCAGTTCTTC
NA,NA,TRBV2,TRBJ2-3,CASRLAGDTQYF,TGTGCCAGCCGTCTCGCGGGAGATACGCAGTATTTT
NA,NA,TRBV30,TRBJ1-5,CAWSARDQPQHF,TGTGCCTGGAGTGCGCGGGATCAGCCCCAGCATTTT
NA,NA,TRBV28,TRBJ2-6,CASRRSPGLISGANVLTF,TGTGCCAGCAGACGTTCTCCGGGACTGATCTCTGGGGCCAACGTCCTGACTTTC
NA,TRBD2,TRBV5-1,TRBJ2-1,CASSYQGLAGFNEQFF,TGCGCCAGTAGCTATCAGGGACTAGCGGGCTTCAATGAGCAGTTCTTC
NA,TRBD2,TRBV7-3,TRBJ2-4,CASSLTGGRNIQYF,TGTGCCAGCAGCTTAACGGGGGGGAGAAACATTCAGTACTTC
NA,TRBD1,TRBV6-5,TRBJ1-2,CASSYGQGASGYTF,TGTGCCAGCAGTTACGGACAGGGGGCGTCTGGCTACACCTTC
NA,NA,TRBV19,TRBJ1-1,CASSPSLARITEAFF,TGTGCCAGTAGTCCCAGTCTCGCGCGGATCACTGAAGCTTTCTTT
NA,TRBD2,TRBV12-5,TRBJ2-7,CASATSGSYEQYF,TGTGCTAGTGCCACTAGCGGGAGCTACGAGCAGTACTTC
NA,NA,TRBV5-4,TRBJ2-4,CASSLAEQALAKNIQYF,TGTGCCAGCAGCTTGGCCGAACAGGCCCTAGCCAAAAACATTCAGTACTTC
many,NA,TRBV3-1/TRBV3-2,TRBJ2-4,CASSQDQDAGLAKNIQYF,TGTGCCAGCAGCCAAGATCAGGATGCGGGGCTAGCCAAAAACATTCAGTACTTC
NA,NA,TRBV6-1,TRBJ1-2,CASSEGGYGYTF,TGTGCCAGCAGTGAGGGGGGCTATGGCTACACCTTC
few,NA,TRBV5-1,TRBJ1-1,CASSLAPQGNNEAFF,TGCGCCAGCAGCTTGGCCCCGCAGGGAAATAATGAAGCTTTCTTT
NA,TRBD1,TRBV19,TRBJ2-7,CASSYQGAKGYEQYF,TGTGCCAGTAGCTATCAGGGGGCCAAGGGGTACGAGCAGTACTTC
NA,NA,TRBV3-1/TRBV3-2,TRBJ1-1,CASSQFGGNRVTEAFF,TGTGCCAGCAGCCAATTCGGGGGGAATCGGGTCACTGAAGCTTTCTTT
NA,NA,TRBV28,TRBJ1-6,CASTPQGLNSPLHF,TGTGCCAGCACCCCCCAGGGCTTGAATTCACCCCTCCACTTT
NA,NA,TRBV24-1,TRBJ2-1,CATSDRTSILYNEQFF,TGTGCCACCAGTGACCGCACGAGTATCCTATACAATGAGCAGTTCTTC
NA,TRBD2,TRBV5-1,TRBJ2-3,CARIGRESTDTQYF,TGCGCCAGGATCGGGCGGGAGAGCACAGATACGCAGTATTTT
NA,TRBD2,TRBV3-1/TRBV3-2,TRBJ2-5,CASSRRLAGQETQYF,TGTGCCAGCAGCCGACGACTAGCGGGCCAAGAGACCCAGTACTTC